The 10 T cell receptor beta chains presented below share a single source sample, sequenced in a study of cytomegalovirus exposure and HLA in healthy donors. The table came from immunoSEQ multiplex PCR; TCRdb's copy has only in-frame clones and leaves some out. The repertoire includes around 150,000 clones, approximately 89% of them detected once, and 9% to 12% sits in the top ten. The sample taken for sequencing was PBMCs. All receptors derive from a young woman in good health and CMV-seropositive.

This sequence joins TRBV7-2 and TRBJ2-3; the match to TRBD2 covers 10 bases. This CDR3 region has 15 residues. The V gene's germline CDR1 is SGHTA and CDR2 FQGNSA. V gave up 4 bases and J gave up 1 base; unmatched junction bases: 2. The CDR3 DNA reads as TGTGCCAGCAGCTCAGGGACTAGCGGCACAGATACGCAGTATTTT. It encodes CASSSGTSGTDTQYF.

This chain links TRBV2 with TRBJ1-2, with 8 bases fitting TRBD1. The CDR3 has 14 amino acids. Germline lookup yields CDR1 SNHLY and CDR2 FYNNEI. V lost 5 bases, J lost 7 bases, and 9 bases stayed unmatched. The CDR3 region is CASSRRLDRVGYTF. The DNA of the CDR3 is TGTGCCAGCAGTAGGAGGCTGGACAGGGTTGGCTACACCTTC. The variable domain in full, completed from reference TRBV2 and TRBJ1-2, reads EPEVTQTPSHQVTQMGQEVILRCVPISNHLYFYWYRQILGQKVEFLVSFYNNEISEKSEIFDDQFSVERPDGSNFTLKIRSTKLEDSAMYFCASSRRLDRVGYTFGSGTRLTVV.

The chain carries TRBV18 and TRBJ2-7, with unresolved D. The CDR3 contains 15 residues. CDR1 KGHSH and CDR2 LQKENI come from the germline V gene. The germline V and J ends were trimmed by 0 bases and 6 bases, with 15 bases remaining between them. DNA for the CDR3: TGTGCCAGCTCACCACCCATGGCTAGTGGAGTCGAGCAGTACTTC. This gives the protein CASSPPMASGVEQYF.

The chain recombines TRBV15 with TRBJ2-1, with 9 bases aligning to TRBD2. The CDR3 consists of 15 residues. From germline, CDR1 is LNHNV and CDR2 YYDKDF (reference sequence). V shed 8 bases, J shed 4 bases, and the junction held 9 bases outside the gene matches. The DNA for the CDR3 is TGTGCCACCCGACTCCTAGCGGGGATTTACAATGAGCAGTTCTTC. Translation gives CATRLLAGIYNEQFF.

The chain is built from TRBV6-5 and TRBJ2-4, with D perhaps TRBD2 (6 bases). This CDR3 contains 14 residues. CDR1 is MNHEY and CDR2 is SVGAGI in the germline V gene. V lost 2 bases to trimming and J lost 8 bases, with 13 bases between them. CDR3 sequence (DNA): TGTGCCAGCAGTTACCGCGGGAATGGAGACATTCAGTACTTC. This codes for CASSYRGNGDIQYF.

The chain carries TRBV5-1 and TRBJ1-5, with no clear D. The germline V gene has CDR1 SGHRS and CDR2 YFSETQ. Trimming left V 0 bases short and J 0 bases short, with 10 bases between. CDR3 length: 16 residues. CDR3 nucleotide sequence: TGCGCCAGCAGCTTGGGAGGCGATTATAGCAATCAGCCCCAGCATTTT. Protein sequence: CASSLGGDYSNQPQHF.

CDR3 loop: CASSKVVRSEQFF. The CDR3 region has the DNA TGTGCCAGCAGCAAGGTTGTAAGGAGTGAGCAGTTCTTC. The rearrangement links TRBV28 to TRBJ2-1; the D is unclear. Between the trimmed V and J ends, which lost 6 bases and 9 bases, there was a span of 15 bases. Germline values: CDR1 MDHEN, CDR2 SYDVKM. CDR3 length: 13 amino acids. The full variable domain, in which reference TRBV28 and TRBJ2-1 provide the parts outside the CDR3, is DVKVTQSSRYLVKRTGEKVFLECVQDMDHENMFWYRQDPGLGLRLIYFSYDVKMKEKGDIPEGYSVSREKKERFSLILESASTNQTSMYLCASSKVVRSEQFFGPGTRLTVL.

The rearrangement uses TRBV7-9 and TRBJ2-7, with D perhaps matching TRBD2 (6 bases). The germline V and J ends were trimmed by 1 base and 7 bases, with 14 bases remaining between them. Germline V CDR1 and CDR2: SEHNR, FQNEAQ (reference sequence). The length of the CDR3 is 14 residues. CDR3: CASSLGGGGGEQYF. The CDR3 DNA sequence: TGTGCCAGCAGCTTAGGGGGAGGTGGCGGGGAGCAGTACTTC.

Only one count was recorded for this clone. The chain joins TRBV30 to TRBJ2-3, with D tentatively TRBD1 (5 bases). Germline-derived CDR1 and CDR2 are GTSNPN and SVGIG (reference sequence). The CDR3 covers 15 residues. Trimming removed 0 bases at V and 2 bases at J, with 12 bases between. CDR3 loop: CAWSVQGHPTDTQYF. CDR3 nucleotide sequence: TGTGCCTGGAGTGTACAAGGACATCCCACAGATACGCAGTATTTT.

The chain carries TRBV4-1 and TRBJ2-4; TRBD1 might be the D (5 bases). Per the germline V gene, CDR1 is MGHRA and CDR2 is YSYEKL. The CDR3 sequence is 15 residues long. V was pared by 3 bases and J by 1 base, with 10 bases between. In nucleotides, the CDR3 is TGCGCCAGCAGCCATGTCCCAGGGGCCAAAAACATTCAGTACTTC. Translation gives CASSHVPGAKNIQYF.